Each of the 12 T cell receptor beta chains below was sequenced from the same sample in a study of CD8 T cells in Susac syndrome. cDNA came from about 0.5 to 1 ug RNA primed by random hexamers. TCRdb reprocessed the immunoSEQ multiplex PCR reads via MiXCR and lists one record per CDR3 protein. Here the sample spans roughly 140,000 distinct CDR3 sequences, about 95% being singletons. Specimen: CD4+ T cells from PBMCs. Every receptor here comes from a human donor with Susac syndrome.

The chain uses TRBV6-4 and TRBJ2-3; a possible D gene is TRBD2 (5 bases). The CDR3 runs to 16 residues. Germline-derived CDR1 and CDR2 are MRHNA and SNTAGT. Trimming pared 0 bases from V and 6 bases from J, leaving 16 bases between. In DNA form, the CDR3 reads TGTGCCAGCAGTGACTCCTTTGGAGTCGCGGGTGATACGCAGTATTTT. Amino acids: CASSDSFGVAGDTQYF.

This chain links TRBV3-1 with TRBJ2-3; D not certain. V lost 0 bases and J 2 bases, leaving 9 bases between the germline ends. This CDR3 region has 15 residues. The germline CDR1 and CDR2 sequences are LGHDT and YNNKEL (reference sequence). The DNA for the CDR3 is TGTGCCAGCAGCCAAGACAGCCACCTCACAGATACGCAGTATTTT. This codes for CASSQDSHLTDTQYF.

The chain has TRBV3-1 and TRBJ1-1; 8 bases match TRBD1. This CDR3 has 13 residues. The V gene end was trimmed by 4 bases and the J gene end by 4 bases; junction bases not matched to a gene: 2. Germline CDR1 reads LGHDT; CDR2 reads YNNKEL (reference sequence). The CDR3 loop is CASSPQGGTEAFF. The CDR3 DNA follows: TGTGCCAGCAGCCCACAGGGGGGCACTGAAGCTTTCTTT.

This chain links TRBV2 with TRBJ2-3; 14 bases align to TRBD2. J lost 6 bases, V lost 4 bases, and 3 bases had no gene match. Germline values: CDR1 SNHLY, CDR2 FYNNEI. There are 15 residues in the CDR3. The CDR3 nucleotides read TGTGCCAGCAGTGGACTAGCGGGGGGGTCGGATACGCAGTATTTT. Residues: CASSGLAGGSDTQYF.

The chain combines TRBV20-1 with TRBJ2-1; the D call may be TRBD1 or TRBD2 (6 bases each). Deletions cut 3 bases from V and 6 bases from J, with 21 bases between. The length of the CDR3 is 16 residues. Germline CDR1 DFQATT, CDR2 SNEGSKA (reference sequence). CDR3 sequence (DNA): TGCAGTGCTAGGAAATCCACGGGGGCCCCTTTCAATGAGCAGTTCTTC. Encoded protein: CSARKSTGAPFNEQFF.

As for this clonotype: One end of the junction varies from germline; a read error may be responsible. The genes are TRBV29-1 and TRBJ2-7; TRBD2 might be the D (6 bases). Germline V gives CDR1 SQVTM, CDR2 ANQGSEA. CDR3 length equals 12 residues. CDR3 coding DNA: TGCAGCGTTGGGGGGGTGACGGGCCCTGTGGACTTC. Its protein product is CSVGGVTGPVDF.

The V and J genes are TRBV3-1 and TRBJ1-2, with D maybe TRBD1 (5 bases). Looked up from germline, CDR1 is LGHDT and CDR2 is YNNKEL (reference sequence). V was shortened by 2 bases and J by 2 bases, with 6 bases between the two germline ends. This CDR3 is 13 amino acids long. The CDR3 sequence is CASSQRQNYGYTF. CDR3 nucleotides: TGTGCCAGCAGCCAAAGACAGAACTATGGCTACACCTTC.

The chain carries TRBV3-1 and TRBJ2-5; a possible D gene is TRBD1 (6 bases). Germline assignment: CDR1 LGHDT and CDR2 YNNKEL (reference sequence). The CDR3 has 15 amino acids. V was pared by 6 bases and J by 3 bases, with 17 bases between. In nucleotides, the CDR3 is TGTGCCAGCAGTATTCTCCGGGACACGAAAGAGACCCAGTACTTC. Translated, it gives CASSILRDTKETQYF.

This chain connects TRBV29-1 to TRBJ2-2; 7 nucleotides agree with TRBD1. The V and J ends lost 6 bases and 2 bases, in that order; junction bases with no gene match: 3. Per the germline V gene, CDR1 is SQVTM and CDR2 is ANQGSEA. CDR3 length: 13 amino acids. The CDR3 protein is CSVGDRNTGELFF. As DNA, the CDR3 is TGCAGCGTGGGGGACAGAAACACCGGGGAGCTGTTTTTT.

The J gene is TRBJ2-7, the V gene TRBV10-3; maybe TRBD1 (5 bases). The CDR3 runs 13 residues. Trimming shortened V by 4 bases and J by 3 bases, and 10 bases separated the two germline ends. Looked up from germline, CDR1 is ENHRY and CDR2 is SYGVKD. The CDR3 nucleotides read TGTGCCATCAGTGTAAACAGGTTCTACGAGCAGTACTTC. Its translation is CAISVNRFYEQYF.

The chain employs TRBV7-8 and TRBJ2-2, with D possibly being TRBD1 (5 bases). V dropped 5 bases and J dropped 0 bases, with 13 bases sitting between them. Per the germline V gene, CDR1 is SGHVS and CDR2 is FQNEAQ. There are 16 residues in the CDR3. CDR3 DNA: TGTGCCAGCAGCGGGTGGGGCCTCGCGAACACCGGGGAGCTGTTTTTT. Encoded protein: CASSGWGLANTGELFF.

The V and J genes are TRBV25-1 and TRBJ2-7; TRBD2 aligns across 12 bases. The CDR3 is 15 amino acids. Germline CDR1 is MGHDK and CDR2 is SYGVNS. Trimming removed 4 bases from V and 4 bases from J; junction bases left unmatched: 5. This CDR3 is CASSAKGTSGYEQYF. Written as DNA, the CDR3 is TGTGCCAGCAGTGCAAAAGGGACTAGCGGGTACGAGCAGTACTTC.